The rows below give T cell receptor beta chains drawn from one sample of a study of T cells in Graves' hyperthyroidism and ophthalmopathy. TCRdb independently ran MiXCR on the multiplex PCR reads; one entry per CDR3 protein. The data show over 150,000 distinct CDR3 sequences, around 17% seen once. Sequencing used blood. These TCRs come from a woman between 50 and 59 years old with Graves' hyperthyroidism. The CDR3 runs from the conserved cysteine through the conserved F or W. The order of the fields is J gene, D gene, V gene, CDR3 length, clone size, CDR3 DNA, CDR3 protein. The D gene is left open where the match is weak. Rows may omit the clone size; those that give it use once, few, many or a size class.

J: TRBJ1-2; D: -; V: TRBV20-1; length: 15; size: few; DNA: TGCAGTGCTAGAGATTGGGCAGGGGTTAACTATGGCTACACCTTC; CDR3: CSARDWAGVNYGYTF
J: TRBJ2-2; D: TRBD2; V: TRBV14; length: 17; size: -; DNA: TGTGCCAGCAGCTCCGCCGGGACTAGCTTTTTCACCGGGGAGCTGTTTTTT; CDR3: CASSSAGTSFFTGELFF
J: TRBJ2-5; D: -; V: TRBV11-3; length: 14; size: many; DNA: TGTGCCAGCACCCCGACCGCCGGGCAAGAGACCCAGTACTTC; CDR3: CASTPTAGQETQYF
J: TRBJ2-2; D: TRBD2; V: TRBV30; length: 17; size: many; DNA: TGTGCCTGGAGTGTACGTCCTAGCGGGAAGAACACCGGGGAGCTGTTTTTT; CDR3: CAWSVRPSGKNTGELFF
J: TRBJ1-1; D: -; V: TRBV30; length: 13; size: few; DNA: TGTGCCTGGAACCTGGCAAGGGACACTGAAGCTTTCTTT; CDR3: CAWNLARDTEAFF
J: TRBJ2-7; D: TRBD1; V: TRBV2; length: 16; size: many; DNA: TGTGCCAGGGAGACGAGGGTGACAGGGGTTTCCTACGAGCAGTACTTC; CDR3: CARETRVTGVSYEQYF
J: TRBJ1-6; D: -; V: TRBV7-6; length: 16; size: few; DNA: TGTGCCAGCAGCCGTACAGGGAGCGGGGATAATTCACCCCTCCACTTT; CDR3: CASSRTGSGDNSPLHF
J: TRBJ2-3; D: TRBD1; V: TRBV11-2; length: 20; size: many; DNA: TGTGCCAGCAGCCCCAATGGGCCCGTACAGGGGGCGGGGGGCACAGATACGCAGTATTTT; CDR3: CASSPNGPVQGAGGTDTQYF
J: TRBJ2-2; D: -; V: TRBV3-1; length: 13; size: -; DNA: TGTGCCAGCAGCCAAGACGGGGCCGGGGAGCTGTTTTTT; CDR3: CASSQDGAGELFF
J: TRBJ2-5; D: -; V: TRBV6-5; length: 13; size: many; DNA: TGTGCCAGCAGTTACGTACAGCAAGAGACCCAGTACTTC; CDR3: CASSYVQQETQYF
J: TRBJ2-3; D: -; V: TRBV29-1; length: 10; size: -; DNA: TGCAGCGGGTTTTCCGATACGCAGTATTTT; CDR3: CSGFSDTQYF
J: TRBJ2-1; D: TRBD2; V: TRBV5-1; length: 14; size: many; DNA: TGCGCCAGCAGCTCAGGACTAGCGGGAGGACAGCAGTTCTTC; CDR3: CASSSGLAGGQQFF
J: TRBJ2-3; D: -; V: TRBV27; length: 13; size: many; DNA: TGTGCCAGCCAGGCGTCTAGCACAGATACGCAGTATTTT; CDR3: CASQASSTDTQYF
J: TRBJ2-1; D: -; V: TRBV29-1; length: 11; size: -; DNA: TGCGGCGTTGGAAGGGCCAATGAGCAGTTCTTC; CDR3: CGVGRANEQFF
J: TRBJ1-2; D: TRBD1; V: TRBV30; length: 14; size: many; DNA: TGTGCCTGGAGTCGGGGACAGCACAGCTATGGCTACACCTTC; CDR3: CAWSRGQHSYGYTF
J: TRBJ1-6; D: -; V: TRBV7-3; length: 14; size: -; DNA: TGTGCCAGCAGCCGAGTAGGGGCGGACTCACCCCTCCACTTT; CDR3: CASSRVGADSPLHF
J: TRBJ1-2; D: -; V: TRBV7-9; length: 17; size: few; DNA: TGTGCCAGCAGTGTCAGGCCTACAGGACTAGCTAACTATGGCTACACCTTC; CDR3: CASSVRPTGLANYGYTF
J: TRBJ2-1; D: -; V: TRBV27; length: 15; size: few; DNA: TGTGCCAGCAGTTGGAGGGCCGGTTCCTACAATGAGCAGTTCTTC; CDR3: CASSWRAGSYNEQFF
J: TRBJ1-1; D: TRBD1; V: TRBV6-1; length: 15; size: few; DNA: TGTGCCAGCAGTGAAGAGGGGGCGACGGTAACTGAAGCTTTCTTT; CDR3: CASSEEGATVTEAFF
J: TRBJ1-2; D: -; V: TRBV10-3; length: 14; size: many; DNA: TGTGCCATCAGTGAAGAAGTCGGAAACTATGGCTACACCTTC; CDR3: CAISEEVGNYGYTF
J: TRBJ2-1; D: -; V: TRBV30; length: 14; size: many; DNA: TGTGCCTGGAACAGGGGGGGCTCCTACAATGAGCAGTTCTTC; CDR3: CAWNRGGSYNEQFF
J: TRBJ2-7; D: -; V: TRBV7-2; length: 15; size: once; DNA: TGTGCCAGCAGCGCTCTGACAAGACGACCTATCGAGCAGTACTTC; CDR3: CASSALTRRPIEQYF
J: TRBJ2-3; D: TRBD2; V: TRBV19; length: 16; size: -; DNA: TGTGCCAGTAGTATTGCTAGCGGGAGTAGCACAGATACGCAGTATTTT; CDR3: CASSIASGSSTDTQYF
J: TRBJ2-7; D: -; V: TRBV28; length: 13; size: many; DNA: TGTGCCACCACGGGTCTCCTCTTATACGAGCAGTACTTC; CDR3: CATTGLLLYEQYF
J: TRBJ1-4; D: -; V: TRBV5-1; length: 15; size: -; DNA: TGCGCCAGCAGCTCTGCTGGGAGAGCTAATGAAAAACTGTTTTTT; CDR3: CASSSAGRANEKLFF
J: TRBJ1-5; D: -; V: TRBV10-3; length: 18; size: -; DNA: TGTGCCATCAGTGAGTCGAAAGGGAACAGGGTGTTGGGGCAGCCCCAGCATTTT; CDR3: CAISESKGNRVLGQPQHF
J: TRBJ2-1; D: -; V: TRBV5-1; length: 18; size: -; DNA: TGCGCCAGCAGCTCCGAACCCCCCGGGACTCAAGCATTCAATGAGCAGTTCTTC; CDR3: CASSSEPPGTQAFNEQFF
J: TRBJ2-7; D: TRBD1; V: TRBV3-1; length: 16; size: few; DNA: TGTGCCAGCAGCCAACACGACAGGGAAGAAAGCTACGAGCAGTACTTC; CDR3: CASSQHDREESYEQYF
J: TRBJ1-1; D: -; V: TRBV9; length: 14; size: -; DNA: TGTGCCAGCAGCTCCCTCCGGGGGGGCACTGAAGCTTTCTTT; CDR3: CASSSLRGGTEAFF
J: TRBJ1-2; D: -; V: TRBV19; length: 13; size: -; DNA: TGTGCCAGTGCGTGGGCGGTAAAGTATGGCTACACCTTC; CDR3: CASAWAVKYGYTF
J: TRBJ1-5; D: -; V: TRBV28; length: 12; size: many; DNA: TGTGCCAGCAGGATTACAAATCAGCCCCAGCATTTT; CDR3: CASRITNQPQHF
J: TRBJ2-7; D: -; V: TRBV7-9; length: 17; size: many; DNA: TGTGCCAGCAGCTCGGTAGGCTGGGCTCAGCATGGATTCGAGCAGTACTTC; CDR3: CASSSVGWAQHGFEQYF
J: TRBJ2-7; D: TRBD2; V: TRBV5-1; length: 16; size: many; DNA: TGCGCCAGCAGCTTGTATCGACTAGCGGGAGTCTACGAGCAGTACTTC; CDR3: CASSLYRLAGVYEQYF
J: TRBJ2-6; D: -; V: TRBV5-1; length: 15; size: -; DNA: TGCGCCAGCAGCTTGGCCACCTCTGGGGCCAACGTCCTGACTTTC; CDR3: CASSLATSGANVLTF
J: TRBJ1-4; D: -; V: TRBV27; length: 16; size: -; DNA: TGTGCCAGTAGCGCTGCTAACACAGCGCTTAATGAAAAACTGTTTTTT; CDR3: CASSAANTALNEKLFF
J: TRBJ2-1; D: -; V: TRBV20-1; length: 15; size: many; DNA: TGCAGTGCGGGGGGGGGACAGGTGCCCTACAATGAGCAGTTCTTC; CDR3: CSAGGGQVPYNEQFF
J: TRBJ2-6; D: -; V: TRBV5-6; length: 16; size: -; DNA: TGTGCCAGCAGCCCCCTTTTCACACCTGGGGCCAACGTCCTGACTTTC; CDR3: CASSPLFTPGANVLTF
J: TRBJ1-2; D: -; V: TRBV5-5; length: 13; size: few; DNA: TGTGCCAGCAGCTTGGAAATTAACTATGGCTACACCTTC; CDR3: CASSLEINYGYTF
J: TRBJ2-3; D: -; V: TRBV11-1; length: 15; size: many; DNA: TGTGCCAGCAGCCCCGCGGGACTGGGGACAGATACGCAGTATTTT; CDR3: CASSPAGLGTDTQYF
J: TRBJ2-1; D: TRBD1; V: TRBV7-3; length: 15; size: many; DNA: TGTGCCAGCAGCGACTCCGGGACAGGGTACAATGAGCAGTTCTTC; CDR3: CASSDSGTGYNEQFF
J: TRBJ1-5; D: -; V: TRBV28; length: 13; size: few; DNA: TGTGCCAGCAGTTTTAGTGGCAATCAGCCCCAGCATTTT; CDR3: CASSFSGNQPQHF
J: TRBJ2-7; D: -; V: TRBV12-3/TRBV12-4; length: 16; size: many; DNA: TGTGCCAGCAGTCCCCCCGGTGACTTGGGTTACTACGAGCAGTACTTC; CDR3: CASSPPGDLGYYEQYF
J: TRBJ2-7; D: -; V: TRBV6-1; length: 18; size: many; DNA: TGTGCCAGCAGTGAAGCGGTGGTTTGGACTCCCTCGACCTACGAGCAGTACTTC; CDR3: CASSEAVVWTPSTYEQYF
J: TRBJ1-1; D: -; V: TRBV12-3/TRBV12-4; length: 15; size: many; DNA: TGTGCCAGCAGCCGAGGGGGAAGCGGATTCACTGAAGCTTTCTTT; CDR3: CASSRGGSGFTEAFF
J: TRBJ2-2; D: -; V: TRBV10-1; length: 17; size: few; DNA: TGCGCCAGCAGTGAGGGCGCCGCAGTTTCGAACACCGGGGAGCTGTTTTTT; CDR3: CASSEGAAVSNTGELFF
J: TRBJ2-7; D: -; V: TRBV11-2; length: 17; size: -; DNA: TGTGCCAGCAGCTTTAAAGGCGGAGGCGGGGCCTCCTACGAGCAGTACTTC; CDR3: CASSFKGGGGASYEQYF
J: TRBJ1-1; D: -; V: TRBV28; length: 14; size: many; DNA: TGTGCCAGCAGTTTTCCGACCGCGGGCACTGAAGCTTTCTTT; CDR3: CASSFPTAGTEAFF
J: TRBJ2-7; D: -; V: TRBV20-1; length: 11; size: -; DNA: TGCAGTGCTAGCGCCCAGCGTGAGCAGTACTTC; CDR3: CSASAQREQYF
J: TRBJ1-1; D: -; V: TRBV2; length: 15; size: many; DNA: TGTGCCAGCCATACAGTAAACCTTATGAACACTGAAGCTTTCTTT; CDR3: CASHTVNLMNTEAFF
J: TRBJ2-7; D: -; V: TRBV7-7; length: 13; size: -; DNA: TGTGCTAGCAGCCAATTACGGTATGATGAGCAGTACTTC; CDR3: CASSQLRYDEQYF
J: TRBJ2-7; D: TRBD1; V: TRBV7-8; length: 16; size: few; DNA: TGTGCCAGCTCACCACGGTCCGGGACAGGGACCTACGAGCAGTACTTC; CDR3: CASSPRSGTGTYEQYF
J: TRBJ1-1; D: -; V: TRBV11-3; length: 13; size: many; DNA: TGTGCCGCCAGCGGGGGGATGAGCACTGAAGCTTTCTTT; CDR3: CAASGGMSTEAFF
J: TRBJ1-5; D: -; V: TRBV27; length: 14; size: many; DNA: TGTGCCAGCAGTTTCGAGCCAAGGAATCAGCCCCAGCATTTT; CDR3: CASSFEPRNQPQHF
J: TRBJ2-2; D: -; V: TRBV9; length: 16; size: -; DNA: TGTGCCAGCAGCGTAGGTTTCAGGGCAGCCACCGGGGAGCTGTTTTTT; CDR3: CASSVGFRAATGELFF
J: TRBJ2-3; D: TRBD2; V: TRBV10-3; length: 16; size: few; DNA: TGTGCCATCAGGGGAATAGCGGGAACCACCACAGATACGCAGTATTTT; CDR3: CAIRGIAGTTTDTQYF